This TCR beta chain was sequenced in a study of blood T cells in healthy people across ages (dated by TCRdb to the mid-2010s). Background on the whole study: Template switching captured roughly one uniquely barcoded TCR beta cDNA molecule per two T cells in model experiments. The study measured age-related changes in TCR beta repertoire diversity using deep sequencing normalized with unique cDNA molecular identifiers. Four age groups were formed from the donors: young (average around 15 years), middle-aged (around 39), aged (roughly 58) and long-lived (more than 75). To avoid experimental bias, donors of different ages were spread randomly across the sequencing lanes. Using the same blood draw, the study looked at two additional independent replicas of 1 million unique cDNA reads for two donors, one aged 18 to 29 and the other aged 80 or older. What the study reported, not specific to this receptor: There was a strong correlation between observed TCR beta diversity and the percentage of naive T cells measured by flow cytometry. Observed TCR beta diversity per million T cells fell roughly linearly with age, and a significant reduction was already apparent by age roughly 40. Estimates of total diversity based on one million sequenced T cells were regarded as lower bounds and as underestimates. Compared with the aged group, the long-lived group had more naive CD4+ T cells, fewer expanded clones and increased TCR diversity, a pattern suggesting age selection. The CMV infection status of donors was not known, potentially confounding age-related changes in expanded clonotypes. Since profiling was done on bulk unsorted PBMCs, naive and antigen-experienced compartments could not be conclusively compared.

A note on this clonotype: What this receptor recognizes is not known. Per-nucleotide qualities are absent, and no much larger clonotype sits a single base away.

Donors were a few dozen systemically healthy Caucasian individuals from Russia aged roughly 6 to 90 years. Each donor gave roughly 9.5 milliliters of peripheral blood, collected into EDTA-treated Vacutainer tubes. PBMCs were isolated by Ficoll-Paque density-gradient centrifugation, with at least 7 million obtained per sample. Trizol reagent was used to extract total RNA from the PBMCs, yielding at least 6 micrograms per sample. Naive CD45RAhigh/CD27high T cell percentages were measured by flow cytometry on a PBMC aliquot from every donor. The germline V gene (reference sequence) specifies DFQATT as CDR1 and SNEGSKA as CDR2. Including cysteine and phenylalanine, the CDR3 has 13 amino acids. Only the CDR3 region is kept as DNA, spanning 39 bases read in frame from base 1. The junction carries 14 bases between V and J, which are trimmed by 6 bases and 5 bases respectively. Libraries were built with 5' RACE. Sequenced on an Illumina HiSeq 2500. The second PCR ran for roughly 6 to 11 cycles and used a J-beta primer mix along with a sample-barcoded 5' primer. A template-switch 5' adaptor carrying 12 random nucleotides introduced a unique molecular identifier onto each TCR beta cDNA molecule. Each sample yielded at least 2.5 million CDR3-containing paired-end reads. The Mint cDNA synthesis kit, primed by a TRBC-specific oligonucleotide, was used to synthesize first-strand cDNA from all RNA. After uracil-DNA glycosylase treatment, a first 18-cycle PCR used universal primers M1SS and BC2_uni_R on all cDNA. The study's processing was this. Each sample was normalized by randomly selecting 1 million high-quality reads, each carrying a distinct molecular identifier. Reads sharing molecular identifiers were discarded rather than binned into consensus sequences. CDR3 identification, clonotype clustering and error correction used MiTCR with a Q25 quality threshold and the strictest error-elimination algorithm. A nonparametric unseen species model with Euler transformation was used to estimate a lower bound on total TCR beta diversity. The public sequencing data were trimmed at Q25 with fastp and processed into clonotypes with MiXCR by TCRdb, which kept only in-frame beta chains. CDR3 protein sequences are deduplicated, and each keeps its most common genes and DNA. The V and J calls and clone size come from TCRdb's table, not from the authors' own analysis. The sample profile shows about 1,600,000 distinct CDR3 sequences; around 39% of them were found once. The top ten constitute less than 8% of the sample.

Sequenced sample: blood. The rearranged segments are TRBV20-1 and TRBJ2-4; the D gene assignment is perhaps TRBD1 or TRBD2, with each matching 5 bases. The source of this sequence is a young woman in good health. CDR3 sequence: CSAGDREQNIQYF. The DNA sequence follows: TGCAGTGCGGGGGACCGGGAACAAAACATTCAGTACTTC.